This entry lists 9 T cell receptor beta chains sequenced from one sample in a study of Tregs in tolerant kidney transplant recipients. TCRdb keeps only in-frame clones here, not all; method: immunoSEQ multiplex PCR. The table for this sample gives 30,000 to 35,000 clones. The material sequenced was CD8+ T cells from blood, taken before the transplant. These receptor sequences come from a human donor who received a combined kidney and bone marrow transplant.

Concerning this clone: The sequenced fragment ends 3 residues before the CDR3 boundary, so the rest is inferred from the germline J gene. V and J are TRBV6-2 or TRBV6-3 and TRBJ2-5; D is undetermined. Germline V lookup: CDR1 MNHEY, CDR2 SVGEGT. This CDR3 spans 14 amino acids. Deletions cut 0 bases from V and 1 base from J, with 6 bases between. CDR3 sequence reads: CASSYSKLQETQYF. CDR3 DNA (partial): TGTGCCAGCAGTTACTCAAAACTCCAAGAGACC.

Regarding this clone: The read ends 3 residues shy of where the CDR3 ends; the end is completed using the germline J gene. This chain uses TRBV7-8 with TRBJ1-6; TRBD1 is a possible D gene (5 bases). The V gene's germline CDR1 is SGHVS and CDR2 FQNEAQ. V lost 1 base and J lost 6, with 10 bases in between. The CDR3 totals 15 residues. The CDR3 region is CASSLDQGPNSPLHF. The CDR3 DNA, read in part, is TGTGCCAGCAGCTTAGATCAGGGCCCTAATTCACCC. The full variable domain, completed using reference TRBV7-8 and TRBJ1-6, is GAGVSQSPRYKVAKRGQDVALRCDPISGHVSLFWYQQALGQGPEFLTYFQNEAQLDKSGLPSDRFFAERPEGSVSTLKIQRTQQEDSAVYLCASSLDQGPNSPLHFGNGTRLTVT.

CDR3 DNA, as far as it was read: TGTGCCAGCAGTGGACTAGCGGGGGCCGGCTACAATGAG. Encoded protein: CASSGLAGAGYNE. The full CDR3 protein reads CASSGLAGAGYNEQFF. This rearrangement joins TRBV6-1 to TRBJ2-1, with 12 bases lining up with TRBD2. The read falls 3 residues short of the CDR3 end, and the missing part is taken from the germline J gene. This CDR3 is built from 16 residues. The germline gives CDR1 MNHNS, CDR2 SASEGT. V dropped 4 bases and J dropped 3; count of bases not matched to a gene: 4.

The CDR3 DNA, read in part, is TGCGCCAGCAGCCCAACAGGGACCGGCTCCTATAATTCACCC. It is translated as CASSPTGTGSYNSP. The entire CDR3 protein is CASSPTGTGSYNSPLHF. The V gene is TRBV5-1, the J gene TRBJ1-6, with a possible D match to TRBD1 (6 bases). The sequenced fragment ends 3 residues before the CDR3 boundary, so the rest is inferred from the germline J gene. Germline CDR1 reads SGHRS; CDR2 reads YFSETQ. CDR3 length: 17 amino acids. V was pared by 4 bases and J by 0 bases, with 14 bases between.

As regards this clone: The missing CDR3 end, 3 residues past where the read stops, is filled in from the germline J gene. The rearrangement uses TRBV2 and TRBJ2-3; 8 bases align to TRBD2. This CDR3 is 14 amino acids long. The J segment lost 6 bases and the V segment lost 3 bases, leaving 5 bases of the junction unmatched. Germline lookup yields CDR1 SNHLY and CDR2 FYNNEI. The CDR3 loop is CASSDLAGLDTQYF. Partial CDR3 DNA: TGTGCCAGCAGTGACCTAGCGGGCCTCGATACG.

With regard to this clone: Coverage ceases 3 residues before the CDR3 finishes, and the germline J gene fills in the end. This sequence joins TRBV6-1 and TRBJ1-5; perhaps TRBD1 as D (6 bases). CDR1 and CDR2 (germline): MNHNS, SASEGT. The ends were cut back, 1 base at V and 7 bases at J, with 17 bases in the middle. The CDR3 runs to 16 residues. The CDR3 DNA, read in part, is TGTGCCAGCAGTGAAGATCTTGGCAGGGGAGGACAGCCC. Translating it yields CASSEDLGRGGQP. The complete CDR3 reads CASSEDLGRGGQPQHF.

Remarks on this clone: The CDR3 goes on 3 residues after the read ends, and that part is filled in from the germline J gene. The chain recombines TRBV6-1 with TRBJ1-2, with 7 positions matching TRBD1. J lost 6 bases, V lost 4 bases, and 11 bases had no gene match. CDR3 length: 15 amino acids. The germline V gene has CDR1 MNHNS and CDR2 SASEGT. The CDR3 DNA, read in part, is TGTGCCAGCAGTGGGGGACAGCCCACTAGGGATGGC. This sequence encodes CASSGGQPTRDG. The whole CDR3 sequence is CASSGGQPTRDGYTF.

Comment on this clone: The read is 3 residues too short to cover the CDR3 end, so that end is filled in from the germline J gene. The rearrangement uses TRBV2 and TRBJ2-3, with 8 bases fitting TRBD2. The length of the CDR3 is 15 residues. Per germline, CDR1 SNHLY and CDR2 FYNNEI. The CDR3 sequence is CATAPPASGRGTQYF. The part of the CDR3 DNA that was read is TGTGCCACCGCCCCCCCGGCTAGCGGGCGGGGGACG. The variable domain in full, completed from reference TRBV2 and TRBJ2-3, reads EPEVTQTPSHQVTQMGQEVILRCVPISNHLYFYWYRQILGQKVEFLVSFYNNEISEKSEIFDDQFSVERPDGSNFTLKIRSTKLEDSAMYFCATAPPASGRGTQYFGPGTRLTVL.

Concerning this clone: The read terminates 3 residues before the CDR3 end, so the remaining end is supplied by the germline J gene. The chain joins TRBV13 to TRBJ2-3, with D unclear. Per germline, CDR1 PRHDT and CDR2 FYEKMQ (reference sequence). V lost 2 bases and J lost 6, with 6 bases in between. The CDR3 contains 12 residues. The CDR3: CASSLQGDTQYF. The DNA read from the CDR3 is TGTGCCAGCAGCTTACAAGGGGATACG.